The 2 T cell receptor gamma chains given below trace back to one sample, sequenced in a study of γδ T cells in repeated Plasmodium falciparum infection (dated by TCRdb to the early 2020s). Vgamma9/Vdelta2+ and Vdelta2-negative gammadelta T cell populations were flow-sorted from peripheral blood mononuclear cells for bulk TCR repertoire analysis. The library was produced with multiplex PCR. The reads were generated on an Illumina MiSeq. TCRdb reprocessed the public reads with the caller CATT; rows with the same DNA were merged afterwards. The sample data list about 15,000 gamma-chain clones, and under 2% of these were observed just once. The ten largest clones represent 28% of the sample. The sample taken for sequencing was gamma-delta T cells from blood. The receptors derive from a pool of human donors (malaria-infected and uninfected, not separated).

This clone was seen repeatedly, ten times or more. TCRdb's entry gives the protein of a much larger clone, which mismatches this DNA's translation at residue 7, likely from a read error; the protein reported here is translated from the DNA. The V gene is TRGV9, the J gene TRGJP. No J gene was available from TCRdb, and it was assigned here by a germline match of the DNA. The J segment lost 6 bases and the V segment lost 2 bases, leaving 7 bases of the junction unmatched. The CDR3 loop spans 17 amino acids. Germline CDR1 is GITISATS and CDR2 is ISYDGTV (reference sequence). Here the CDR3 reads CALWEDVPELGKKIKVF. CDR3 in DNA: TGTGCCTTGTGGGAGGACGTACCAGAGTTGGGCAAAAAAATCAAGGTATTT.

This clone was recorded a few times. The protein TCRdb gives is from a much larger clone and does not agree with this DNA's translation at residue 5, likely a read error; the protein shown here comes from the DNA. The CDR3: CATWGIDYKKLF. DNA of the CDR3: TGTGCCACCTGGGGCATCGACTATAAGAAACTCTTT. J is TRGJ1 or TRGJ2 and V is TRGV5. TCRdb records no J gene; here it was assigned by comparing the DNA to germline. The CDR3 totals 12 residues. Trimming removed 5 bases from V and 7 bases from J; junction bases left unmatched: 8. Germline CDR1 and CDR2: VINAFY and YDVSNSKD.